These 30 T cell receptor beta chains share one sample of origin, sequenced in a study of CD4+ T cells in melanoma (dated 2022 in TCRdb). Libraries came from the immunoSEQ multiplex PCR assay. TCRdb provides this immuneACCESS table in a form limited to in-frame rearrangements. Some clones are lacking; in checked studies, under half of them reflect an unresolved V gene, and why the rest are absent is not known. Present in this sample are 110,000 to 150,000 clones, roughly 91% of which were seen just once. The leading ten clones occupy 1.5% of the sample. The receptors stem from a human donor with melanoma.

The rearrangement links TRBV29-1 to TRBJ2-2; 11 nucleotides align to TRBD1. In germline, CDR1 is SQVTM, CDR2 ANQGSEA. Losses at the gene ends were 7 bases for V and 6 bases for J; bases not matched to a gene: 10. The CDR3 loop spans 15 amino acids. The CDR3 nucleotides read TGCAGCGCCGGGACAGGGGGTGGGGGTGCCGGGGAGCTGTTTTTT. Encoded protein: CSAGTGGGGAGELFF.

This chain connects TRBV2 to TRBJ1-4; TRBD1 matches at 7 bases. In germline, CDR1 is SNHLY, CDR2 FYNNEI. V was pared by 6 bases and J by 4 bases, with 8 bases of the junction left unmatched. This CDR3 comprises 15 residues. The CDR3 loop reads CASRPSGGYNEKLFF. Written as DNA, the CDR3 is TGTGCCAGCAGGCCGTCAGGGGGATATAATGAAAAACTGTTTTTT.

The chain uses TRBV2 and TRBJ2-5; a weak D match, TRBD2 (5 bases). Germline-derived CDR1 and CDR2 are SNHLY and FYNNEI. V was pared by 0 bases and J by 5 bases, with 16 bases between. The CDR3 has 16 amino acids. The CDR3 protein is CASSEAGRGASETQYF. The CDR3, as DNA: TGTGCCAGCAGTGAAGCAGGGAGAGGCGCGAGCGAGACCCAGTACTTC.

The chain employs TRBV5-6 and TRBJ2-7; maybe TRBD1 (6 bases). V lost 0 bases and J lost 3, with 7 bases in between. Germline assignment: CDR1 SGHDT and CDR2 YYEEEE. The CDR3 has 13 amino acids. The CDR3 loop is CASSLVQGYEQYF. The CDR3 bases are TGTGCCAGCAGCTTGGTACAGGGCTACGAGCAGTACTTC.

This sequence joins TRBV30 and TRBJ2-6, with a possible D match to TRBD1 (5 bases). The V end lost 0 bases, the J end lost 0 bases, and 9 bases lay between the germline ends. The CDR3 extends over 16 amino acids. Germline-derived CDR1 and CDR2 are GTSNPN and SVGIG (reference sequence). Here the CDR3 DNA reads TGTGCCTGGAGTGTAACCAGGGTCTCTGGGGCCAACGTCCTGACTTTC. The encoded protein is CAWSVTRVSGANVLTF.

The CDR3 is CASRSTGPYGYTF. The CDR3 region has the DNA TGTGCCAGCAGATCGACAGGGCCCTATGGCTACACCTTC. V gene TRBV6-6 combines with J gene TRBJ1-2; 7 bases line up with TRBD1. The CDR3 runs to 13 residues. Germline assignment: CDR1 MNHNY and CDR2 SVGAGI (reference sequence). Trimming removed 6 bases from V and 4 bases from J; junction bases left unmatched: 5.

The V call is TRBV29-1, the J call TRBJ2-2, with D perhaps TRBD1 (5 bases). Germline CDR1 and CDR2: SQVTM and ANQGSEA. This CDR3 has 14 residues. V gave up 4 bases and J gave up 0 bases, with 9 bases separating them. The CDR3 here is CSVGKGANTGELFF. The CDR3 DNA reads TGCAGCGTTGGTAAAGGGGCGAACACCGGGGAGCTGTTTTTT.

J is TRBJ2-3 and V is TRBV2; a possible D gene is TRBD1 (5 bases). Germline V gene sequence: CDR1 SNHLY, CDR2 FYNNEI. This CDR3 is 14 amino acids long. Trimming took off 9 bases at V and 5 bases at J, with 18 bases between the two ends. The CDR3 here is CARAMAQGRDTQYF. The CDR3 DNA sequence: TGTGCCAGAGCAATGGCGCAGGGAAGAGATACGCAGTATTTT.

This clone was seen just once. The chain combines TRBV7-3 with TRBJ2-1, with 15 bases identical to TRBD2. The CDR3 contains 19 residues. Germline V lookup: CDR1 SGHTA, CDR2 FQGTGA. V lost 5 bases, J lost 0 bases, and 8 bases stayed unmatched. CDR3 sequence: CASSPGTSGGRSSYNEQFF. The CDR3 DNA follows: TGTGCCAGCAGCCCAGGGACTAGCGGGGGGCGAAGCTCCTACAATGAGCAGTTCTTC.

This chain links TRBV5-1 with TRBJ1-1; 7 positions agree with TRBD1. V was clipped by 4 bases and J by 4 bases; unmatched bases: 10. The CDR3 length is 15 residues. The germline V gene encodes CDR1 SGHRS and CDR2 YFSETQ. The CDR3 region is CASSTSPGGGTEAFF. DNA for the CDR3: TGCGCCAGCAGCACCTCGCCAGGGGGTGGCACTGAAGCTTTCTTT.

The CDR3 reads CASSIKTGWTGELFF. The CDR3 DNA reads TGTGCCAGTAGTATTAAAACAGGGTGGACCGGGGAGCTGTTTTTT. J is TRBJ2-2 and V is TRBV19; tentatively, D is TRBD1 (6 bases). The germline V gene has CDR1 LNHDA and CDR2 SQIVND (reference sequence). V lost 3 bases, J lost 5 bases, and 13 bases lay in between. The CDR3 has 15 residues.

The V call is TRBV5-1, the J call TRBJ2-7; D ambiguous. The CDR3 spans 14 residues. Trimming removed 4 bases at V and 6 bases at J, with 17 bases between. Per the germline V gene, CDR1 is SGHRS and CDR2 is YFSETQ. CDR3 residues: CASSAVVGSSEQYF. The CDR3 region has the DNA TGCGCCAGCAGCGCTGTCGTAGGATCTTCCGAGCAGTACTTC.

V and J are TRBV6-4 and TRBJ2-5; D possibly matches TRBD1 or TRBD2 (5 bases each). Trimming pared 0 bases from V and 4 bases from J, leaving 15 bases between. Germline CDR1 is MRHNA and CDR2 is SNTAGT. CDR3 length: 16 amino acids. The CDR3 spells CASSDSMHGAGETQYF. The CDR3 DNA sequence: TGTGCCAGCAGTGACTCGATGCACGGGGCGGGAGAGACCCAGTACTTC.

The gene calls are TRBV6-5 and TRBJ1-1, with TRBD1 matching over 9 bases. J gave up 3 bases and V 6 bases, and 2 bases lay outside the gene matches. The CDR3 covers 13 residues. Germline V gives CDR1 MNHEY, CDR2 SVGAGI. The CDR3 DNA reads TGTGCCAGCAGGAGGACAGGGGACACTGAAGCTTTCTTT. Translating it yields CASRRTGDTEAFF.

The chain combines TRBV30 with TRBJ1-6; TRBD1 is a possible D gene (5 bases). The V end lost 3 bases, the J end lost 7 bases, and 10 bases lay between the germline ends. CDR1 GTSNPN and CDR2 SVGIG come from the germline V gene (reference sequence). The CDR3 runs 13 residues. Here the CDR3 DNA reads TGTGCCTGGAGCGTGGGACCCAATTCACCCCTCCACTTT. Its protein is CAWSVGPNSPLHF.

This rearrangement joins TRBV7-7 to TRBJ2-5; 7 bases match TRBD1. The CDR3 extends over 14 amino acids. CDR1 SSHAT and CDR2 FNYEAQ come from the germline V gene (reference sequence). V lost 5 bases and J lost 5; bases outside the gene matches: 8. CDR3 protein: CASSRTTGVETQYF. Written as DNA, the CDR3 is TGTGCCAGCAGCCGTACAACAGGGGTCGAGACCCAGTACTTC.

The rearrangement joins TRBV19 to TRBJ1-5; no definite D call. Trimming stripped 7 bases from V and 1 base from J, with 5 bases between. This CDR3 region has 12 residues. From germline, CDR1 is LNHDA and CDR2 SQIVND (reference sequence). The CDR3, as DNA: TGTGCCAGTAAGTTCAGCAATCAGCCCCAGCATTTT. Its protein is CASKFSNQPQHF.

V usage is TRBV25-1 and J usage is TRBJ1-2; no firm D call. The CDR3 spans 14 residues. Trimming pared 0 bases from V and 2 bases from J, leaving 7 bases between. The germline V gene encodes CDR1 MGHDK and CDR2 SYGVNS. CDR3 protein: CASSEYMSNYGYTF. In nucleotides, the CDR3 is TGTGCCAGCAGTGAATATATGAGCAACTATGGCTACACCTTC.

The V and J genes are TRBV6-6 and TRBJ1-1; D gene unclear. This CDR3 has 14 amino acids. The V gene's germline CDR1 is MNHNY and CDR2 SVGAGI (reference sequence). V was cut by 2 bases and J by 1 base, with 8 bases left in between. This chain's CDR3 is CASSYPLRNTEAFF. For the CDR3, the DNA is TGTGCCAGCAGTTACCCCCTTAGGAACACTGAAGCTTTCTTT.

The chain recombines TRBV7-2 with TRBJ2-3, with a tentative D call TRBD1 (6 bases). With 5 bases removed from V and 8 bases from J, the gap between germline ends came to 20 bases. The CDR3 is 15 residues long. Germline CDR1 reads SGHTA; CDR2 reads FQGNSA. The CDR3 reads CASSARDTPGTTQYF. In nucleotides, the CDR3 is TGTGCCAGCAGCGCCCGGGACACCCCAGGTACTACGCAGTATTTT.

The chain couples TRBV6-6 to TRBJ2-5; 10 positions agree with TRBD1. V dropped 6 bases and J dropped 6; count of bases not matched to a gene: 4. CDR1 MNHNY and CDR2 SVGAGI come from the germline V gene (reference sequence). This CDR3 has 13 amino acids. DNA for the CDR3: TGTGCCAGCAGGGGGACAGGGGTTCAGACCCAGTACTTC. Its translation: CASRGTGVQTQYF.

The rearrangement joins TRBV7-2 to TRBJ1-1, with D unresolved. The V end lost 3 bases, the J end lost 1 base, and 15 bases lay between the germline ends. The CDR3 has 16 amino acids. The germline CDR1 and CDR2 sequences are SGHTA and FQGNSA. The CDR3 sequence is CASSFLTAWTNTEAFF. Written as DNA, the CDR3 is TGTGCCAGCAGCTTTCTGACGGCTTGGACGAACACTGAAGCTTTCTTT.

There are a few counts of this clone. The V gene is TRBV7-8, the J gene TRBJ2-3; no clear D. Trimming stripped 2 bases from V and 0 bases from J, with 12 bases between. From germline, CDR1 is SGHVS and CDR2 FQNEAQ. The CDR3 covers 16 residues. Here the CDR3 reads CASSLMTRSSTDTQYF. The DNA of the CDR3 is TGTGCCAGCAGCTTAATGACCAGATCTAGCACAGATACGCAGTATTTT.

This chain connects TRBV5-1 to TRBJ2-7; the match to TRBD1 covers 10 bases. The V gene end was trimmed by 0 bases and the J gene end by 6 bases; junction bases not matched to a gene: 15. Germline V gene sequence: CDR1 SGHRS, CDR2 YFSETQ. The CDR3 has 18 residues. The CDR3 reads CASSLEEIDRGRSAEQYF. CDR3 DNA: TGCGCCAGCAGCTTGGAAGAAATAGACAGGGGGCGCTCAGCCGAGCAGTACTTC.

Worth noting for this clone: The junction differs from germline at one of its ends, possibly a read error. This chain's CDR3 is CASSVGHAGSGNTIYF. CDR3 sequence (DNA): TGTGCCAGCAGTGTAGGCCACGCGGGCTCTGGAAACACCATATATTTT. The V and J genes are TRBV9 and TRBJ1-3, with unresolved D. CDR1 and CDR2 (germline): SGDLS, YYNGEE. This CDR3 contains 16 residues.

Comment on this clone: One junction end disagrees with the germline gene, perhaps due to a read error. The chain uses TRBV6-1 and TRBJ1-2; 9 positions agree with TRBD1. The CDR3 runs 13 residues. The germline gives CDR1 MNHNS, CDR2 SASEGT. This CDR3 reads CASRKPGQGLQSF. Written as DNA, the CDR3 is TGTGCCAGCAGGAAGCCGGGACAGGGACTACAGTCCTTC.

V and J are TRBV5-1 and TRBJ2-7; TRBD1 aligns across 9 bases. The CDR3 is 16 amino acids. Germline CDR1 SGHRS, CDR2 YFSETQ. The trim removed 1 base at V and 0 bases at J, leaving 5 bases unmatched. Here the CDR3 reads CASSLTAGQGSYEQYF. CDR3 sequence (DNA): TGCGCCAGCAGCTTGACTGCGGGACAGGGCTCCTACGAGCAGTACTTC.

The chain employs TRBV4-1 and TRBJ1-5; no reliable D call. This CDR3 is 14 amino acids long. CDR1 and CDR2 (germline): MGHRA, YSYEKL. The ends were cut back, 1 base at V and 7 bases at J, with 11 bases in the middle. Here the CDR3 reads CASSQARRRQPQHF. The DNA for the CDR3 is TGCGCCAGCAGCCAAGCCAGACGGAGACAGCCCCAGCATTTT.

J is TRBJ1-1 and V is TRBV6-1, with D uncertain. Germline V CDR1 and CDR2: MNHNS, SASEGT. The CDR3 length is 15 residues. Trimming took off 8 bases at V and 1 base at J, with 17 bases between the two ends. The CDR3 sequence is CASFPSWRPNTEAFF. CDR3 DNA: TGTGCCAGCTTCCCGTCGTGGAGACCGAACACTGAAGCTTTCTTT.

The rearrangement links TRBV5-4 to TRBJ1-6; D possibly corresponds to TRBD1 (6 bases). The CDR3 runs to 13 residues. The germline gives CDR1 SGHNT, CDR2 YYREEE (reference sequence). V lost 2 bases and J lost 9, with 9 bases in between. DNA for the CDR3: TGTGCCAGCAGCTTTGGACAGATTTCACCCCTCCACTTT. Protein: CASSFGQISPLHF.